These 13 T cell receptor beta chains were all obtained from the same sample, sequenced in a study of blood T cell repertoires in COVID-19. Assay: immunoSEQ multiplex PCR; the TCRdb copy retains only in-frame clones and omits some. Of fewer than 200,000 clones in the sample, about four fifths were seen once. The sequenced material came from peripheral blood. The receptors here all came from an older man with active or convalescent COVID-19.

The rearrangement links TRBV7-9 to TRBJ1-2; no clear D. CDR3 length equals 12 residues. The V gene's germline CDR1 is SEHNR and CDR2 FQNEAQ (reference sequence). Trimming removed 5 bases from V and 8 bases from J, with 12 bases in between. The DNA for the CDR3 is TGTGCCAGCAGCGCCGGGTCAAAGGGCTACACCTTC. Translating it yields CASSAGSKGYTF.

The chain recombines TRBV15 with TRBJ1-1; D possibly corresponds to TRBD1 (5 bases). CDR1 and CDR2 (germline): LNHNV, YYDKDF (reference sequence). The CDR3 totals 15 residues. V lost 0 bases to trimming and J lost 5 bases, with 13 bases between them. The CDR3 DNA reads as TGTGCCACCAGCAGAGATCAATGGGGGGAAACTGAAGCTTTCTTT. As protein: CATSRDQWGETEAFF. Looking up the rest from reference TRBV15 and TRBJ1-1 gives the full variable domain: DAMVIQNPRYQVTQFGKPVTLSCSQTLNHNVMYWYQQKSSQAPKLLFHYYDKDFNNEADTPDNFQSRRPNTSFCFLDIRSPGLGDTAMYLCATSRDQWGETEAFFGQGTRLTVV.

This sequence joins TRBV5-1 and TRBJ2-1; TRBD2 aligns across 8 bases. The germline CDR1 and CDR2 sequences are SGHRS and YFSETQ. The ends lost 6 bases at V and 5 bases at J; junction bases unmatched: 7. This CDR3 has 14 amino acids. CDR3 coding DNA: TGCGCCAGCACGGGGGGGCCGGAAAACAATGAGCAGTTCTTC. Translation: CASTGGPENNEQFF.

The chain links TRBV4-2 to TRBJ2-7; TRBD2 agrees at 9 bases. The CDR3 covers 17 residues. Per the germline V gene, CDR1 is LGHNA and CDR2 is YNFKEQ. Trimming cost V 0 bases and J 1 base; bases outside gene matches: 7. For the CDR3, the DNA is TGTGCCAGCAGCCAAGATGCTAGCGGGGTAATTTCCTACGAGCAGTACTTC. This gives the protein CASSQDASGVISYEQYF.

CDR3 sequence: CASSQDSTSGVYEQYF. For the CDR3, the DNA is TGCGCCAGCAGCCAAGATTCGACTAGCGGGGTCTACGAGCAGTACTTC. The chain carries TRBV4-1 and TRBJ2-7; the match to TRBD2 covers 11 bases. This CDR3 region has 16 residues. The junction had 4 bases not matched to a gene; V was cut back by 0 bases and J by 3 bases. The germline V gene encodes CDR1 MGHRA and CDR2 YSYEKL.

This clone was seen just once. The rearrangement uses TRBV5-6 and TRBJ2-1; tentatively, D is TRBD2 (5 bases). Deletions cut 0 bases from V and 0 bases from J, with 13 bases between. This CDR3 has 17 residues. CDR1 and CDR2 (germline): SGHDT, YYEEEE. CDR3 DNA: TGTGCCAGCAGCTTGGCCGCGTTACGGGACTCCTACAATGAGCAGTTCTTC. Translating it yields CASSLAALRDSYNEQFF.

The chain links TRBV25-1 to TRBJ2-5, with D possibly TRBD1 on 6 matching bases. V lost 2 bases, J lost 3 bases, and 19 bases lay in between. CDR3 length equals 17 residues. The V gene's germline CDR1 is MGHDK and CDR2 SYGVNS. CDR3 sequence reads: CASSEGVRDMQKETQYF. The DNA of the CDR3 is TGTGCCAGCAGTGAAGGGGTCCGGGACATGCAGAAAGAGACCCAGTACTTC.

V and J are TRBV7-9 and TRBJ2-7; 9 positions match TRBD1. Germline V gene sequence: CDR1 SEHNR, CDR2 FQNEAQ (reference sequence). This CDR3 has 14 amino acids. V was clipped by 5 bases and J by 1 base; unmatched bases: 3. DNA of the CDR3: TGTGCCAGCAGCACCGGGACAGGGTCCTACGAGCAGTACTTC. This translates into CASSTGTGSYEQYF.

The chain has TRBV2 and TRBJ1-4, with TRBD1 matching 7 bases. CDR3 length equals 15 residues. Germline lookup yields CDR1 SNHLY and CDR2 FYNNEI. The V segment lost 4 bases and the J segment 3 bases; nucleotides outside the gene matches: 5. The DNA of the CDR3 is TGTGCCAGCAGTGTTCCGACAGGGTCTAATGAAAAACTGTTTTTT. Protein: CASSVPTGSNEKLFF.

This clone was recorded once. CDR3 bases: TGTGCCAGCACCCATAGTTACAGGGGTAATTCACCCCTCCACTTT. Translated: CASTHSYRGNSPLHF. This rearrangement joins TRBV7-8 to TRBJ1-6; 7 bases fit TRBD1. This CDR3 spans 15 amino acids. V lost 7 bases and J lost 6; bases outside the gene matches: 9. Germline CDR1 reads SGHVS; CDR2 reads FQNEAQ.

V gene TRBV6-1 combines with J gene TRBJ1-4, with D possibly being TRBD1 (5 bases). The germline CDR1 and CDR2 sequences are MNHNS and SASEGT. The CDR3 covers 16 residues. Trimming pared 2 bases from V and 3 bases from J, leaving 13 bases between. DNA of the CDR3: TGTGCCAGCAGTGAATTTGGGGCTGGAGCTAATGAAAAACTGTTTTTT. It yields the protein CASSEFGAGANEKLFF.

Here the CDR3 reads CAWIVSWGQGNYGYTF. DNA for the CDR3: TGTGCCTGGATCGTTTCCTGGGGACAGGGCAACTATGGCTACACCTTC. V and J are TRBV30 and TRBJ1-2; 9 bases map to TRBD1. The J segment lost 2 bases and the V segment lost 4 bases, leaving 11 bases of the junction unmatched. The CDR3 has 16 residues. The germline CDR1 and CDR2 sequences are GTSNPN and SVGIG (reference sequence).

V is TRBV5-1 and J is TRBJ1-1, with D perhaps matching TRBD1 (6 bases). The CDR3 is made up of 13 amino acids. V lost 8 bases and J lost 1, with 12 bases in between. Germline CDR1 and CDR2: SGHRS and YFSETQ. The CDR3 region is CASRQETNTEAFF. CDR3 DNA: TGCGCCAGTAGACAGGAAACGAACACTGAAGCTTTCTTT.